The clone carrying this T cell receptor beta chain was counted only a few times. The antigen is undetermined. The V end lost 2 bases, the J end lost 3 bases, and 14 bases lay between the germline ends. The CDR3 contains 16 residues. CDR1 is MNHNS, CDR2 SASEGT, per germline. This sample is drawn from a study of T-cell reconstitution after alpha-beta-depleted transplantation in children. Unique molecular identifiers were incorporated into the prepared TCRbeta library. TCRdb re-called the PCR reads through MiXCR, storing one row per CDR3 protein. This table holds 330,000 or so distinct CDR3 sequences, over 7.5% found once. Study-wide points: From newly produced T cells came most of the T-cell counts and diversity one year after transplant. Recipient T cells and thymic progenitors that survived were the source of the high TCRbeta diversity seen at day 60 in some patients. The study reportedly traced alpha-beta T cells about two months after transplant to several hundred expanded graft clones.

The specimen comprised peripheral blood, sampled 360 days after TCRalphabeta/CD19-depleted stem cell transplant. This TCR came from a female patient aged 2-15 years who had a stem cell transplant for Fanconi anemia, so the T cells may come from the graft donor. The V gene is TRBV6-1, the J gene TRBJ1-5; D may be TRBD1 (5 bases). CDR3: CASSEIRGIPNQPQHF. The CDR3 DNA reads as TGTGCCAGCAGTGAAATTAGGGGAATCCCCAATCAGCCCCAGCATTTT.